These T cell receptor beta chains were read from a single sample in a study of metastatic and nonmetastatic thyroid tumors. MiXCR reprocessed the PCR reads for TCRdb. Of tens of thousands of clones detected, approximately 20% appear once; the ten largest clones hold 10% to 13%. Sequencing was performed on blood. These receptors all stem from a female donor with papillary thyroid cancer or a benign thyroid nodule (not recorded which). Some clones in this sample may be carry-over from other donors' samples. Each CDR3 is given with its conserved first and last residue. A D gene is named only where the DNA matches it firmly. Clone size is shown for a subset of rows, as once, few, many or a class of expanded clone.

j_call cdr3_length clone_size v_call d_call cdr3_nt cdr3_aa
TRBJ2-7 15 many TRBV5-1 NA TGCGCCAGCAGCCCAGGCACATTTCAAACTTTCGAGCAGTACTTC CASSPGTFQTFEQYF
TRBJ1-2 14 many TRBV7-2 NA TGTGCCAGCAGCTTACGAGCTTACGACTATGGCTACACCTTC CASSLRAYDYGYTF
TRBJ1-1 14 NA TRBV20-1 NA TGCAGTGCTAGACCGGGACTCGGGAACACTGAAGCTTTCTTT CSARPGLGNTEAFF
TRBJ2-1 14 many TRBV19 TRBD2 TGTGCCAGTAGTATCGGACTAGCGGTCAATGAGCAGTTCTTC CASSIGLAVNEQFF
TRBJ1-1 16 many TRBV11-3 NA TGTGCCAGCAGCTTGAGGGCAGGGAACATGAACACTGAAGCTTTCTTT CASSLRAGNMNTEAFF
TRBJ1-1 14 NA TRBV5-4 NA TGTGCCAGCAGCCCCGGAGGGGGAAGGACTGAAGCTTTCTTT CASSPGGGRTEAFF
TRBJ1-4 13 medium-sized TRBV19 TRBD1 TGTGCCAGCGGGGACAGCCTGGGTGAAAAACTGTTTTTT CASGDSLGEKLFF
TRBJ2-1 15 many TRBV6-4 NA TGTGCCAGCAGTGACTCGACAGGAACGTACAATGAGCAGTTCTTC CASSDSTGTYNEQFF
TRBJ1-5 14 NA TRBV28 NA TGTGCCAGCAGTCTCTGTACAGGGTACCAGCACCAGCATTTT CASSLCTGYQHQHF
TRBJ2-3 13 NA TRBV20-1 TRBD2 TGCAGTTGTAGCGGGGGGGGGACAGATACGCAGTATTTT CSCSGGGTDTQYF
TRBJ2-7 14 NA TRBV20-1 TRBD1 TGCAGTGCTACCGGGACAGGGGTGTCGTACGAGCTGTACTTC CSATGTGVSYELYF
TRBJ1-2 13 many TRBV20-1 NA TGCAGTGCTAGATCCAGTTGGGTTTATGGCTACACCTTC CSARSSWVYGYTF
TRBJ2-7 14 many TRBV20-1 TRBD1 TGCAGTGCTTCCCGGCAGGGGGCTGGCGACGAGCAGTACTTC CSASRQGAGDEQYF
TRBJ2-7 15 many TRBV30 NA TGTGCCTGGAGTGAACAGGGCAGACAGTCCTACGAGCAGTACTTC CAWSEQGRQSYEQYF
TRBJ1-4 13 NA TRBV20-1 NA TGCAGTGCTAGAGGCCTAGGGCCGGGGAGGGTGTTTTTT CSARGLGPGRVFF
TRBJ1-2 12 NA TRBV6-1 NA TGTGCCAGCAGGGGCGGGGGGGATGGCTACACCTTC CASRGGGDGYTF
TRBJ1-1 12 many TRBV3-1 NA TGTGCCAGCAGCCAAGAGGACCGGAGGGCTTTCTTT CASSQEDRRAFF
TRBJ1-5 15 many TRBV4-2 TRBD1 TGTGCCAGCAGCCGAGAACAGGGGAGCAATCAGCCCCAGCATTTT CASSREQGSNQPQHF
TRBJ1-5 13 many TRBV20-1 NA TGCAGCTTAAAGACAGGCTCCAATCAGCCCCAGCATTTT CSLKTGSNQPQHF
TRBJ1-1 13 NA TRBV6-2/TRBV6-3 NA TGTGCCAGCAGCCCCTCTGTGAACACTGAAGCTTTCTTT CASSPSVNTEAFF
TRBJ1-1 15 few TRBV6-2/TRBV6-3 NA TGTGCCAGCAGCGGAGCCCCTATGGAGAACAACGAAGCTTTCTTT CASSGAPMENNEAFF
TRBJ2-7 15 many TRBV5-1 TRBD1 TGCGCCAGCAGCCCAAGACAGGGGAGCGCCTACGAGCAGTACTTC CASSPRQGSAYEQYF
TRBJ2-7 14 NA TRBV20-1 TRBD2 TGCAGTGCTAGTGGGGCGGGAGGGCCCCGCGAGCAGTACTTC CSASGAGGPREQYF
TRBJ2-7 14 NA TRBV18 TRBD2 TGTGCCAGCTCACCGGGGACTAGAAACGATGAGCAGTACTTC CASSPGTRNDEQYF
TRBJ1-6 14 many TRBV30 NA TGTGCCTGGAGTGTACAGGTCGAGAATTCACCCCTCCACTTT CAWSVQVENSPLHF
TRBJ2-7 15 many TRBV5-1 NA TGCGCCAGCAGCTTGCCTTTAGGAGGTACCTACGAGCAGTACTTC CASSLPLGGTYEQYF
TRBJ2-3 17 many TRBV5-6 NA TGTGCCAGCAGCCTTACCGACATACCGTTTAGCACAGATACGCAGTATTTT CASSLTDIPFSTDTQYF
TRBJ2-7 15 NA TRBV11-2 NA TGTGCCAGCAGCTTAAGTAGGGTTGAAGCCTACGAGCAGTACTTC CASSLSRVEAYEQYF
TRBJ1-5 13 many TRBV20-1 NA TGCAGTGCTAGTTTGCATGGAAATCAGCCCCAGCATTTT CSASLHGNQPQHF
TRBJ2-7 15 NA TRBV5-1 TRBD1 TGCGCCAGCAGCTCCCCGGGACAGGGCCTCTACGAGCAGTACTTC CASSSPGQGLYEQYF
TRBJ2-3 13 many TRBV28 NA TGTGCCAGCGTCCGGGGGCGAGTAGATACGCAGTATTTT CASVRGRVDTQYF
TRBJ1-1 14 few TRBV6-1 NA TGTGCCATCCGCTTTTCTGGGTCTGGCACTGAAGCTTTCTTT CAIRFSGSGTEAFF
TRBJ1-2 13 NA TRBV28 NA TGTGCCACCGAAATATCGACAGGCTATGGCTACACCTTC CATEISTGYGYTF
TRBJ2-1 14 many TRBV25-1 TRBD2 TGTGCCAGCAAACAGGCGGGAGGAGGAAATGAGCAGTTCTTC CASKQAGGGNEQFF
TRBJ2-1 16 NA TRBV20-1 NA TGCAGTGCTAGAGATCCGGCCGTTAGCTCCTACAATGAGCAGTTCTTC CSARDPAVSSYNEQFF
TRBJ1-6 15 many TRBV9 NA TGTGCCAGCAACGAAGAGGGCTCCTATAATTCACCCCTCCACTTT CASNEEGSYNSPLHF
TRBJ2-7 12 few TRBV10-3 NA TGTGCCATCAGTGGTGTAAGCTACGAGCGGTACTTC CAISGVSYERYF